This record looks at one T cell receptor (beta chain) sequence and its context. Its antigen is currently unknown. This entry belongs to a study of blood T cells in healthy people across ages. Findings of the study overall: PBMC samples, being unsorted, prevented any conclusive comparison of naive and antigen-experienced cells. Across the age range, TCR beta diversity per million T cells fell in a roughly linear way.

This CDR3 is built from 16 residues. The germline V gene encodes CDR1 SGHTA and CDR2 FQGTGA. The trim removed 0 bases at V and 11 bases at J, leaving 12 bases unmatched. The sample, approximately 10 milliliters of peripheral blood, was drawn from each donor. With a J-beta primer mix and a sample-barcoded 5' primer, a second PCR ran 7 to 11 cycles. Each TCR beta cDNA got a 12-nucleotide random molecular identifier. Each CDR3 protein is one row after TCRdb ran MiXCR on the 5' RACE reads. The profile shows roughly 2 million distinct CDR3 sequences, around 48% of them singletons. This rearrangement joins TRBV7-3 to TRBJ2-5; the match to TRBD2 covers 10 bases. Sequencing input: blood. This clonotype was sampled from a woman in her forties in good health. The CDR3 loop is CASSLTKAGGINEQYF. The CDR3 DNA is TGTGCCAGCAGCTTAACGAAAGCGGGGGGGATCAATGAGCAGTACTTC.